Below are 10 T cell receptor beta chains sequenced from a single sample in a study of blood T cell repertoires in COVID-19. Measured with immunoSEQ multiplex PCR; TCRdb has only the in-frame clones, and not every one. Of about 440,000 clones in the sample, 80% to 95% were seen once. Sequencing was carried out using PBMCs or T cells enriched from blood (not recorded which). The receptors originated from a man between 18 and 29 years old who had recovered from COVID-19.

The chain carries TRBV16 and TRBJ1-5; possibly TRBD1 for D (6 bases). Germline V lookup: CDR1 KGHSY, CDR2 FQNENV. With 2 bases removed from V and 3 bases from J, the gap between germline ends came to 11 bases. The CDR3 spans 15 residues. CDR3 in amino acids: CASSQTDRINQPQHF. For the CDR3, the DNA is TGTGCCAGCAGCCAAACAGACAGGATCAATCAGCCCCAGCATTTT.

CDR3 region: CASSVLYEQYF. DNA for the CDR3: TGTGCCAGCAGTGTTCTCTACGAGCAGTACTTC. V gene TRBV12-3 or TRBV12-4 combines with J gene TRBJ2-7; D not resolved. Trimming left V 5 bases short and J 3 bases short, with 5 bases between. The CDR3 runs 11 residues.

The chain carries TRBV19 and TRBJ1-1; D perhaps matches TRBD1 (5 bases). This CDR3 contains 11 residues. Germline assignment: CDR1 LNHDA and CDR2 SQIVND (reference sequence). V was cut by 7 bases and J by 11 bases, with 14 bases left in between. The DNA for the CDR3 is TGTGCCAGTACGAGTGGGGGGATGGCTTTCTTT. Translated: CASTSGGMAFF. The entire variable domain, with the rest obtained from reference TRBV19 and TRBJ1-1, is as follows: DGGITQSPKYLFRKEGQNVTLSCEQNLNHDAMYWYRQDPGQGLRLIYYSQIVNDFQKGDIAEGYSVSREKKESFPLTVTSAQKNPTAFYLCASTSGGMAFFGQGTRLTVV.

This clone came up a few times. This chain uses TRBV12-3 or TRBV12-4 with TRBJ1-4; 9 bases line up with TRBD1. V dropped 6 bases and J dropped 8; count of bases not matched to a gene: 4. The CDR3 covers 13 residues. The DNA of the CDR3 is TGTGCCAGCAGGGACAGGGGCGCGGAAAAACTGTTTTTT. Its protein product is CASRDRGAEKLFF.

This rearrangement joins TRBV11-2 to TRBJ1-2, with a tentative D call TRBD1 (5 bases). V was trimmed by 5 bases and J by 2 bases, leaving 15 bases between them. Looked up from germline, CDR1 is SGHAT and CDR2 is FQNNGV. CDR3 length: 15 residues. The CDR3 nucleotides read TGTGCCAGCAGCCTCCGCCCAGCAGGGAACTATGGCTACACCTTC. Translating it yields CASSLRPAGNYGYTF. Supplemented by reference TRBV11-2 and TRBJ1-2, the full variable domain reads EAGVAQSPRYKIIEKRQSVAFWCNPISGHATLYWYQQILGQGPKLLIQFQNNGVVDDSQLPKDRFSAERLKGVDSTLKIQPAKLEDSAVYLCASSLRPAGNYGYTFGSGTRLTVV.

This clone was seen a single time. The rearrangement joins TRBV3-1 (or the pseudogene TRBV3-2) to TRBJ2-1; TRBD2 aligns across 16 bases. The ends lost 3 bases at V and 7 bases at J; junction bases unmatched: 3. The CDR3 loop spans 16 amino acids. Germline CDR1 and CDR2: LGHDT and YNNKEL (reference sequence). CDR3 sequence reads: CASSQGTSGRGNEQFF. The CDR3 bases are TGTGCCAGCAGCCAGGGGACTAGCGGGAGGGGAAATGAGCAGTTCTTC.

This chain links TRBV5-1 with TRBJ1-2; possibly TRBD1 for D (6 bases). Trimming shortened V by 4 bases and J by 7 bases, and 17 bases separated the two germline ends. The CDR3 totals 14 residues. CDR1 and CDR2 from the germline V gene are SGHRS and YFSETQ. For the CDR3, the DNA is TGCGCCAGCAGCGGAGACAGGCAGTTCTCTGGCTACACCTTC. Amino acids: CASSGDRQFSGYTF.

The chain carries TRBV9 and TRBJ2-3; 11 bases align to TRBD2. After removal of 4 bases from V and 4 bases from J, the junction contained 8 bases not matched to a gene. The CDR3 loop spans 16 amino acids. Germline CDR1 reads SGDLS; CDR2 reads YYNGEE. This CDR3 is CASSPRLAGMADTQYF. The CDR3 DNA is TGTGCCAGCAGCCCTCGACTAGCGGGAATGGCAGATACGCAGTATTTT.

The rearrangement uses TRBV28 and TRBJ2-2; 7 bases map to TRBD1. In germline, CDR1 is MDHEN, CDR2 SYDVKM. V was clipped by 8 bases and J by 2 bases; unmatched bases: 5. The CDR3 loop spans 14 amino acids. The chain's CDR3 is CASRRQGNTGELFF. DNA of the CDR3: TGTGCCAGCCGAAGACAGGGAAACACCGGGGAGCTGTTTTTT.

The genes are TRBV5-1 and TRBJ2-2; TRBD2 aligns across 8 bases. The germline gives CDR1 SGHRS, CDR2 YFSETQ. The CDR3 is made up of 16 amino acids. After removal of 2 bases from V and 5 bases from J, the junction contained 8 bases not matched to a gene. CDR3 region: CASSLPGGPGTGELFF. CDR3 in DNA: TGCGCCAGCAGCTTACCGGGAGGGCCGGGGACCGGGGAGCTGTTTTTT.